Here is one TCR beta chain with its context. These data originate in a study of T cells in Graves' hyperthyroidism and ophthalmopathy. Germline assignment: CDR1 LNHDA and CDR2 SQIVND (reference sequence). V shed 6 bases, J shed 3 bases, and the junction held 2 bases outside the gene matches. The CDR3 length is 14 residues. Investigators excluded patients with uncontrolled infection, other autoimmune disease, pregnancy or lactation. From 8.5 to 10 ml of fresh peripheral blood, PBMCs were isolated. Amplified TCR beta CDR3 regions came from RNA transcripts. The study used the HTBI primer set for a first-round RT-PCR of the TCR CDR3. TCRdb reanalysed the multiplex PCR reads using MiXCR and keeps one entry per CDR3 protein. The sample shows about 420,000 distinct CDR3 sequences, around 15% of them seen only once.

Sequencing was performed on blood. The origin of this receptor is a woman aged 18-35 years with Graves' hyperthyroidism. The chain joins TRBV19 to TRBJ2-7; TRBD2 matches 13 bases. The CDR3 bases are TGTGCCAGTAGATGGACTAGCGGGAGCTACGAGCAGTACTTC. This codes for CASRWTSGSYEQYF.